This paragraph reports one TCR beta chain. Its antigen is currently unknown. This sample is drawn from a study of human T cells and chemical hapten exposure. The overall study: Donors were sensitized with 2% DPC on the upper inner arm. DPC at 0.01% went onto the upper back in patch tests, read at 6 days. Overall study findings and caveats: Expanded TCRs clustered into significantly more large CDR3 similarity groups than controls, the analysis revealed.

TCRdb reprocessed the RACE reads with MiXCR, giving one entry per CDR3 protein. This sample yields some 42,000 distinct CDR3 sequences, of which more than 8.5% are seen a single time; 15% belongs to the top ten. Stated time point: patch test 2, 6 weeks after DPC sensitization. This sample's treatment: therapeutic diphenylcyclopropenone sensitization with weekly scalp DPC. Alopecia patients between 18 and 70 years old and suitable for DPC were used as donors. The V and J ends lost 0 bases and 2 bases respectively, with 15 bases between them. Germline CDR1 DFQATT, CDR2 SNEGSKA (reference sequence). The CDR3 has 16 amino acids.

Material: whole blood, obtained in connection with sensitization to the hapten diphenylcyclopropenone (DPC). The chain employs TRBV20-1 and TRBJ2-3; D uncertain. This TCR was recovered from a woman between 40 and 55 years old with alopecia areata. Some clones in this sample may be carry-over from other donors' samples. DNA for the CDR3: TGCAGTGCTAGAGATTCCAGGAAGCGCATCACAGATACGCAGTATTTT. Its translation: CSARDSRKRITDTQYF.